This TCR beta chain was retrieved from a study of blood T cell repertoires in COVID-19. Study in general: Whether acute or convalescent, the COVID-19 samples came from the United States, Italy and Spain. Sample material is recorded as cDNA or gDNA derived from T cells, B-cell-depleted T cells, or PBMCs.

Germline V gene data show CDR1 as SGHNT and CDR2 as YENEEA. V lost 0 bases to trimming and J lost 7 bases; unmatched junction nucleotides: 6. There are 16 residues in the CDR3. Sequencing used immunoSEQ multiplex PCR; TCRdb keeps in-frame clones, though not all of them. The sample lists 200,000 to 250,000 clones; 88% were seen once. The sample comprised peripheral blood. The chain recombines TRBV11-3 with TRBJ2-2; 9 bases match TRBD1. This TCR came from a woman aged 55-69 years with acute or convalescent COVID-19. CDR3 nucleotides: TGTGCCAGCAGCTTAGATCGAACAGGGGGCGACGGGGAGCTGTTTTTT. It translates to CASSLDRTGGDGELFF.